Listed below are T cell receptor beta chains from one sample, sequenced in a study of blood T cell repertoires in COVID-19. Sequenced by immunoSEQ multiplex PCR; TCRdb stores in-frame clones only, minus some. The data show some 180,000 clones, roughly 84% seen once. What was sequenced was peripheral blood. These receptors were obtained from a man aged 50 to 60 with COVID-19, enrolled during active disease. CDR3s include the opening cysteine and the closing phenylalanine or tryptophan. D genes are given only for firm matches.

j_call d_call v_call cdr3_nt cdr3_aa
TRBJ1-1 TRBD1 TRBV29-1 TGCAGCGTGAGGACAGGGGACTCCCTTAGCACTGAAGCTTTCTTT CSVRTGDSLSTEAFF
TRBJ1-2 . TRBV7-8 TGTGCCAGCAGCTTAGAGGCGGGAAATGGCTACACCTTC CASSLEAGNGYTF
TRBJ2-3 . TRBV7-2 TGTGCCAGCAGCTTAGGCGTCTCCACAGATACGCAGTATTTT CASSLGVSTDTQYF
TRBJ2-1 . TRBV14 TGTGCCAGCAGCCAAGGGAGGGGTCTCAGGCGAAATGAGCAGTTCTTC CASSQGRGLRRNEQFF
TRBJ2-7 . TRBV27 TGTGCCAGCAGTTTATCGTCCAGACTAGTGGGTCCCAACGAGCAGTACTTC CASSLSSRLVGPNEQYF
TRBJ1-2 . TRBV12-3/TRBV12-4 TGTGCCAGCAGTTTATGGGGGGAGTTGGGCTACACCTTC CASSLWGELGYTF
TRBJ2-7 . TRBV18 TGTGCCAGCTCCCCCCACCGGGAGCGGTACGAGCAGTACTTC CASSPHRERYEQYF
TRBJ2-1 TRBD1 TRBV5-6 TGTGCCAGCAGCTCAACCGGGACAGGGGTTAGCAATGAGCAGTTCTTC CASSSTGTGVSNEQFF
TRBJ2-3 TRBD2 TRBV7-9 TGTGCCAGCAGCTCACCCATAGCGGGGACTAGCACAGATACGCAGTATTTT CASSSPIAGTSTDTQYF
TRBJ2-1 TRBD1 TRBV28 TGTGCCAGCAGGGGACAGAACAATGAGCAGTTCTTC CASRGQNNEQFF
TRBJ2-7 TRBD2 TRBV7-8 TGTGCCAGCAGCTTAGACTTCGGACTAGCGGGAGGTAGCTCCTACGAGCAGTACTTC CASSLDFGLAGGSSYEQYF
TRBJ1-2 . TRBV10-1 TGCGCCAGCAGTGAGTCTGCAGGAAGCGGGGAGGGCTACACCTTC CASSESAGSGEGYTF
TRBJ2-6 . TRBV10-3 TGTGCCATCATGGAGGGCTCTGGGGCCAACGTCCTGACTTTC CAIMEGSGANVLTF
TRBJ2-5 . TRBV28 TGTGCCAGCAGCATCCAAGAGACCCAGTACTTC CASSIQETQYF
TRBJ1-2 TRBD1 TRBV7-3 TGTGCCAGCAGCCAAGACAGGGGCGATGGCTACACCTTC CASSQDRGDGYTF